The rows below give T cell receptor beta chains drawn from one sample of a study of blood T cell repertoires in COVID-19. Clones were sequenced by immunoSEQ multiplex PCR, and TCRdb holds only the in-frame ones, with some missing. The sample lists about 220,000 clones; 70% to 85% were seen once. Specimen: PBMCs or T cells enriched from blood (not recorded which). These receptors were obtained from a woman aged 40 to 50 with acute COVID-19. CDR3s include the opening cysteine and the closing phenylalanine or tryptophan. D genes are given only for firm matches. Some rows have no size entry. The others give once, few or many, or a class for an expanded clone.

J gene	V gene	D gene	clone size	CDR3 protein	CDR3 DNA
TRBJ1-6	TRBV2	TRBD1	-	CASRAGGPLHF	TGTGCCAGCAGAGCAGGGGGGCCCCTCCACTTT
TRBJ2-5	TRBV20-1	TRBD2	-	CSASLAGGRETQYF	TGCAGTGCTAGTCTAGCGGGGGGGCGGGAGACCCAGTACTTC
TRBJ2-3	TRBV29-1	-	-	CSVEELGTLTDTQYF	TGCAGCGTTGAAGAACTCGGGACTCTCACAGATACGCAGTATTTT
TRBJ1-2	TRBV7-2	-	-	CASSSQGHFGYTF	TGTGCCAGCAGCTCCCAGGGCCATTTTGGCTACACCTTC
TRBJ2-7	TRBV11-2	-	-	CASSPTNYEQYF	TGTGCCAGCAGCCCTACGAACTACGAGCAGTACTTC
TRBJ2-3	TRBV27	TRBD2	-	CASSLYVAGVDTQYF	TGTGCCAGCAGTTTATACGTAGCGGGGGTAGATACGCAGTATTTT
TRBJ2-7	TRBV4-2	TRBD1	-	CASSLSRTGRYEQYF	TGTGCCAGCAGCCTTTCTCGGACAGGGCGGTACGAGCAGTACTTC
TRBJ1-3	TRBV10-3	-	few	CAISEAGVAGGNTIYF	TGTGCCATCAGTGAGGCAGGGGTGGCCGGAGGAAACACCATATATTTT
TRBJ1-1	TRBV9	-	-	CASSDLRGSVNTEAFF	TGTGCCAGCAGCGATCTCCGAGGATCGGTGAACACTGAAGCTTTCTTT
TRBJ2-1	TRBV5-4	TRBD2	few	CASSGGRGRDNEQFF	TGTGCCAGCAGCGGGGGGAGGGGACGTGACAATGAGCAGTTCTTC
TRBJ1-1	TRBV7-9	-	-	CASSLGQTGAFF	TGTGCCAGCAGCTTAGGACAGACGGGAGCTTTCTTT
TRBJ1-3	TRBV5-1	-	-	CASSSTGTSSGNTIYF	TGCGCCAGCAGCTCGACCGGGACAAGCTCTGGAAACACCATATATTTT
TRBJ1-1	TRBV7-9	TRBD1	once	CASSLPGQGAAEAFF	TGTGCCAGCAGCTTACCGGGACAGGGGGCCGCTGAAGCTTTCTTT
TRBJ2-3	TRBV6-5	-	-	CASSYSRVADTQYF	TGTGCCAGCAGTTACTCCCGGGTTGCAGATACGCAGTATTTT
TRBJ2-7	TRBV6-5	-	few	CASSTPGTSLYEQYF	TGTGCCAGCAGTACTCCGGGGACATCTCTCTACGAGCAGTACTTC
TRBJ2-7	TRBV7-9	TRBD1	once	CASNQRGLEQYF	TGTGCCAGCAACCAAAGGGGGCTTGAGCAGTACTTC
TRBJ2-2	TRBV5-4	-	few	CASSVIGLTGELFF	TGTGCCAGCAGCGTCATCGGACTCACCGGGGAGCTGTTTTTT
TRBJ2-3	TRBV6-2/TRBV6-3	TRBD2	once	CASSTAGLSTDTQYF	TGTGCCAGCAGCACGGCGGGACTAAGCACAGATACGCAGTATTTT
TRBJ2-5	TRBV6-5	TRBD2	-	CASSWAGTSGETQYF	TGTGCCAGCAGTTGGGCCGGGACTAGCGGTGAGACCCAGTACTTC
TRBJ1-1	TRBV29-1	-	-	CSVVEQGGTEAFF	TGCAGCGTTGTGGAACAGGGCGGCACTGAAGCTTTCTTT
TRBJ1-1	TRBV5-1	-	-	CASSEPIRGKKNTEAFF	TGCGCCAGCAGCGAACCGATCAGGGGTAAGAAGAACACTGAAGCTTTCTTT
TRBJ2-5	TRBV7-3	-	-	CASSLVGDTKETQYF	TGTGCCAGCAGCTTAGTGGGGGACACAAAAGAGACCCAGTACTTC
TRBJ2-7	TRBV4-2	-	-	CASSQESLLGVSYEQYF	TGTGCCAGCAGCCAGGAATCGCTTCTAGGGGTATCCTACGAGCAGTACTTC
TRBJ2-7	TRBV27	-	-	CATAGIATYEQYF	TGTGCGACGGCAGGGATCGCTACCTACGAGCAGTACTTC
TRBJ1-5	TRBV18	-	few	CASSPQDTQPQHF	TGTGCCAGCTCACCGCAAGACACTCAGCCCCAGCATTTT
TRBJ2-3	TRBV11-2	TRBD1	once	CASSLGDRDTDTQYF	TGTGCCAGCAGCTTAGGAGACAGGGACACAGATACGCAGTATTTT
TRBJ2-3	TRBV19	TRBD1	once	CASSRQGVDTQYF	TGTGCCAGTAGTAGACAGGGGGTAGATACGCAGTATTTT
TRBJ2-3	TRBV7-6	TRBD2	-	CASSPGGSASDTQYF	TGTGCCAGCAGCCCGGGGGGGTCAGCATCAGATACGCAGTATTTT
TRBJ1-3	TRBV18	-	-	CASSPDQGSRDTIYF	TGTGCCAGCTCACCCGACCAGGGGTCTAGAGACACCATATATTTT
TRBJ1-1	TRBV4-2	-	-	CASSLGHLTEAFF	TGTGCCAGCAGCCTGGGACACCTCACTGAAGCTTTCTTT
TRBJ2-7	TRBV5-1	-	-	CASSLQEGHAYEQYF	TGCGCCAGCAGCTTGCAAGAGGGACATGCCTACGAGCAGTACTTC
TRBJ2-1	TRBV5-1	-	-	CASSLVSGASNEQFF	TGCGCCAGCAGCTTGGTCTCAGGGGCGAGTAATGAGCAGTTCTTC
TRBJ1-3	TRBV7-9	-	-	CASSPTGTSGNTIYF	TGTGCCAGCAGCCCTACAGGGACCTCTGGAAACACCATATATTTT
TRBJ1-3	TRBV18	-	-	CASSGGTNSGNTIYF	TGTGCCAGCTCGGGAGGGACCAACTCTGGAAACACCATATATTTT
TRBJ1-2	TRBV5-4	TRBD1	-	CASSEDREVTLDGYTF	TGTGCCAGCAGCGAGGACAGGGAAGTAACACTAGATGGCTACACCTTC
TRBJ2-7	TRBV30	-	-	CAWRQSSSYEQYF	TGTGCCTGGAGACAGTCGAGCTCCTACGAGCAGTACTTC
TRBJ2-3	TRBV19	-	-	CASSIGAPPQYF	TGTGCCAGTAGTATAGGCGCACCGCCGCAGTATTTT
TRBJ2-5	TRBV6-1	-	-	CASTNSGSQETQYF	TGTGCCAGCACTAATAGCGGATCCCAAGAGACCCAGTACTTC
TRBJ2-1	TRBV20-1	-	few	CSASPTVSQFF	TGCAGTGCTAGTCCCACAGTGAGTCAGTTCTTC
TRBJ1-2	TRBV7-2	-	-	CASSLKGSGRRGGYTF	TGTGCCAGCAGCTTAAAAGGGTCAGGGCGTCGGGGGGGCTACACCTTC
TRBJ2-1	TRBV10-3	TRBD1	-	CAIRGQGVYNEQFF	TGTGCCATCAGAGGACAGGGCGTTTACAATGAGCAGTTCTTC
TRBJ2-1	TRBV14	TRBD1	once	CASRPRDRGQNEQFF	TGTGCCAGCAGGCCTAGGGACAGGGGCCAAAATGAGCAGTTCTTC
TRBJ1-2	TRBV3-1/TRBV3-2	TRBD1	-	CASSQVAGGIGYTF	TGTGCCAGCAGCCAAGTGGCAGGGGGGATCGGCTACACCTTC
TRBJ1-1	TRBV6-5	-	-	CASSWALNTEAFF	TGTGCCAGCAGTTGGGCTCTGAACACTGAAGCTTTCTTT
TRBJ1-1	TRBV5-1	-	-	CASSTPGSPEAFF	TGCGCCAGCAGTACCCCGGGTTCCCCAGAAGCTTTCTTT
TRBJ2-4	TRBV30	TRBD2	-	CAWRASGRNIQYF	TGTGCCTGGAGGGCTAGCGGGAGGAACATTCAGTACTTC
TRBJ2-1	TRBV19	TRBD1	-	CASSNLQGLVGNEQFF	TGTGCCAGTAGTAACCTACAGGGGCTGGTAGGCAATGAGCAGTTCTTC
TRBJ2-2	TRBV5-1	TRBD2	-	CASSYGLAGEKTGELFF	TGCGCCAGCAGCTACGGACTAGCGGGAGAAAAAACCGGGGAGCTGTTTTTT
TRBJ2-7	TRBV7-3	-	-	CASSSRTGEQYF	TGTGCCAGCAGCTCCCGGACGGGGGAGCAGTACTTC
TRBJ2-1	TRBV5-1	TRBD2	-	CASSFFGLAEYNEQFF	TGCGCCAGCAGCTTCTTCGGACTAGCGGAATACAATGAGCAGTTCTTC
TRBJ1-1	TRBV30	-	-	CAWSRGGLGEAFF	TGTGCCTGGAGTAGAGGGGGTTTAGGTGAAGCTTTCTTT
TRBJ1-1	TRBV19	-	-	CASSIRGNTEAFF	TGTGCCAGTAGTATACGGGGGAACACTGAAGCTTTCTTT
TRBJ1-3	TRBV11-2	TRBD1	-	CASGTGSGNTIYF	TGTGCCAGCGGGACAGGCTCTGGAAACACCATATATTTT
TRBJ1-4	TRBV18	TRBD1	-	CASSRGQGETNEKLFF	TGTGCCAGCTCACGAGGACAGGGCGAAACTAATGAAAAACTGTTTTTT
TRBJ1-4	TRBV3-1/TRBV3-2	TRBD1	-	CASSGGTVNEKLFF	TGTGCCAGCAGCGGCGGGACAGTTAATGAAAAACTGTTTTTT
TRBJ2-2	TRBV7-3	-	-	CASSLTRVPGELFF	TGTGCCAGCAGCTTAACACGGGTCCCCGGGGAGCTGTTTTTT
TRBJ1-4	TRBV20-1	-	-	CSASSGAGEKLFF	TGCAGTGCTAGTTCTGGGGCAGGGGAAAAACTGTTTTTT
TRBJ1-2	TRBV28	-	-	CASSLSGYGYTF	TGTGCCAGCAGTTTATCAGGGTATGGCTACACCTTC
TRBJ2-7	TRBV5-4	TRBD2	few	CASSLERGYEQYF	TGTGCCAGCAGCTTGGAGCGGGGCTACGAGCAGTACTTC
TRBJ1-6	TRBV4-3	-	-	CASSQDVQRGTNSPLHF	TGCGCCAGCAGCCAAGATGTTCAGAGGGGGACCAATTCACCCCTCCACTTT